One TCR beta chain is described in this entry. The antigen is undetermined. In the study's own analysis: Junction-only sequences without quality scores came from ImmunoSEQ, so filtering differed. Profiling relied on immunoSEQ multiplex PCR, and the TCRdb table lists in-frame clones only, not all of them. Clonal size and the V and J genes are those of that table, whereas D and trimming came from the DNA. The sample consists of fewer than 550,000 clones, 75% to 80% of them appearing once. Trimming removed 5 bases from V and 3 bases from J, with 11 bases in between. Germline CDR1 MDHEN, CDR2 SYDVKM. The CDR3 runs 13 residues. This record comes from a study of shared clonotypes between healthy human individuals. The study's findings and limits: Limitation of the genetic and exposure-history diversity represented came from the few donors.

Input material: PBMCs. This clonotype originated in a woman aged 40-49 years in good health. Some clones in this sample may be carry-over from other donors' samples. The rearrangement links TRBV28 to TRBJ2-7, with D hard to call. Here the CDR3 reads CASSPPHLYEQYF. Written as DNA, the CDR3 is TGTGCCAGCAGTCCCCCGCACCTCTACGAGCAGTACTTC.